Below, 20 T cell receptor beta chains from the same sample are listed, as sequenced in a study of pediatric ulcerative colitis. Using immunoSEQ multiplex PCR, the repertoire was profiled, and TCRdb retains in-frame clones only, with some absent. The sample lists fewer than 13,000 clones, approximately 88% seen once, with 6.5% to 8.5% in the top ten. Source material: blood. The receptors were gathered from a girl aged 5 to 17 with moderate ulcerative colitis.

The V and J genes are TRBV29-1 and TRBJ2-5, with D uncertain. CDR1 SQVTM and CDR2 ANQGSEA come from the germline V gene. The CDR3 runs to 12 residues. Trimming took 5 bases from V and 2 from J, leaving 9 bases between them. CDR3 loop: CSVSYPQETQYF. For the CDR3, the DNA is TGCAGCGTTTCTTATCCGCAAGAGACCCAGTACTTC.

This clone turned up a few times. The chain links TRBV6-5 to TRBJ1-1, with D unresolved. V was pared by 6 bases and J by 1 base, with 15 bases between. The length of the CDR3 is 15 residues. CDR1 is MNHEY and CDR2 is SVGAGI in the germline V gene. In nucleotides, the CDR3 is TGTGCCAGCAGGGAGGGAAACGAACGGAACACTGAAGCTTTCTTT. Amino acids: CASREGNERNTEAFF.

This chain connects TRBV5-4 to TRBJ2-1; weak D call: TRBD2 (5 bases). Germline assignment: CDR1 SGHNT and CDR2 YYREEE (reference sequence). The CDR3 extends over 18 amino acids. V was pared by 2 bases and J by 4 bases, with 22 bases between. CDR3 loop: CASSFDGVGEGPYNEQFF. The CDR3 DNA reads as TGTGCCAGCAGCTTTGACGGGGTCGGGGAAGGGCCTTACAATGAGCAGTTCTTC.

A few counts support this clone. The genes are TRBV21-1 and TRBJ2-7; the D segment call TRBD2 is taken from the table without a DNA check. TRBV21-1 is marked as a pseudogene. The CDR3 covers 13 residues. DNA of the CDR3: TGTGCCTGCGGAGGACGGATGGACTACGAGCAGTACTTC. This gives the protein CACGGRMDYEQYF.

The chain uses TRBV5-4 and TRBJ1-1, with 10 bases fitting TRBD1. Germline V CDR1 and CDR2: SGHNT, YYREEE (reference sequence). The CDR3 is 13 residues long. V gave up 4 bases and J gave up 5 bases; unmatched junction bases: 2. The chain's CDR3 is CASSRDRGTEAFF. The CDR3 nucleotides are TGTGCCAGCAGCCGGGACAGGGGAACTGAAGCTTTCTTT.

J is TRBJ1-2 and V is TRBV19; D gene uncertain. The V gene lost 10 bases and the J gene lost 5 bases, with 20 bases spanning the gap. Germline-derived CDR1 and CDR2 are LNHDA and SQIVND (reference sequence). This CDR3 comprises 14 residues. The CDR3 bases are TGTGCCACCTCGGAGAGGAGTCCCCATTATGGCTACACCTTC. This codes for CATSERSPHYGYTF.

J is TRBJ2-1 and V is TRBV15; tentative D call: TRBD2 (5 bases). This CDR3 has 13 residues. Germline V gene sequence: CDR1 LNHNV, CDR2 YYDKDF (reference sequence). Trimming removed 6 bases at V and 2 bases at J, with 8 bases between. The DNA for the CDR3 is TGTGCCACCAGGAAAGCGGCCTACAATGAGCAGTTCTTC. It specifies CATRKAAYNEQFF.

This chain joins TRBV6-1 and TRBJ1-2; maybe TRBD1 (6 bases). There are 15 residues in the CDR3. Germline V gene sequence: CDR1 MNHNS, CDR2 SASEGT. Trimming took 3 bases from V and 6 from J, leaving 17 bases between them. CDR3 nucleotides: TGTGCCAGCAGTGATGAGGCTAACAGGGAGAATGGCTACACCTTC. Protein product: CASSDEANRENGYTF.

The CDR3 DNA sequence: TGTGCCAGCAGCCCTCGGACTAGCGGGTACAATGAGCAGTTCTTC. This translates into CASSPRTSGYNEQFF. The chain uses TRBV11-1 and TRBJ2-1, with 11 bases identical to TRBD2. Looked up from germline, CDR1 is SGHAT and CDR2 is FQDESV (reference sequence). With V trimmed by 5 bases and J by 4 bases, 4 bases remained unmatched. The CDR3 loop spans 15 amino acids.

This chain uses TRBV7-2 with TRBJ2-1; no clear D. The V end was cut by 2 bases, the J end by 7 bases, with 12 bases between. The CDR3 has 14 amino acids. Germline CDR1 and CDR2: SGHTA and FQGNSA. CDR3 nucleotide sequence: TGTGCCAGCAGCTTAAACTCAGGTAATAATGAGCAGTTCTTC. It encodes CASSLNSGNNEQFF. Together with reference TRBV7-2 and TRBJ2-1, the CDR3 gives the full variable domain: GAGVSQSPSNKVTEKGKDVELRCDPISGHTALYWYRQSLGQGLEFLIYFQGNSAPDKSGLPSDRFSAERTGGSVSTLTIQRTQQEDSAVYLCASSLNSGNNEQFFGPGTRLTVL.

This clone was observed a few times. CDR3 in amino acids: CASSFRGGLNTEAFF. CDR3 bases: TGCGCCAGCAGCTTCAGGGGAGGGTTGAACACTGAAGCTTTCTTT. V and J are TRBV5-1 and TRBJ1-1; D possibly corresponds to TRBD1 (6 bases). Germline CDR1 reads SGHRS; CDR2 reads YFSETQ. Trimming shortened V by 2 bases and J by 0 bases, and 11 bases separated the two germline ends. The CDR3 consists of 15 residues.

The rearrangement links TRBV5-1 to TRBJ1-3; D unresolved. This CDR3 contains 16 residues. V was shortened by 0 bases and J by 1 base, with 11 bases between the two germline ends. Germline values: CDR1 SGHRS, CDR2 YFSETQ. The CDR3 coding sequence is TGCGCCAGCAGCTTGGATAGCAGGTCATCTGGAAACACCATATATTTT. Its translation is CASSLDSRSSGNTIYF.

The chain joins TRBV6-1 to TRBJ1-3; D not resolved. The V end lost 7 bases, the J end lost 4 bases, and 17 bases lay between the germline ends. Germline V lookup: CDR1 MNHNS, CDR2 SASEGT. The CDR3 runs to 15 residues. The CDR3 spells CASNYMDPGGNTIYF. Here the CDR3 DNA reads TGTGCCAGCAACTACATGGACCCTGGCGGAAACACCATATATTTT.

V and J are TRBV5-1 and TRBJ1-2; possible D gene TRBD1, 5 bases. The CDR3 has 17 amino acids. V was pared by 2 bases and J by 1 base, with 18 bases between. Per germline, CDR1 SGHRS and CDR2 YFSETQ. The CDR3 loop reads CASSLATAETDNYGYTF. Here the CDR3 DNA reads TGCGCCAGCAGCTTAGCCACCGCTGAGACAGATAACTATGGCTACACCTTC.

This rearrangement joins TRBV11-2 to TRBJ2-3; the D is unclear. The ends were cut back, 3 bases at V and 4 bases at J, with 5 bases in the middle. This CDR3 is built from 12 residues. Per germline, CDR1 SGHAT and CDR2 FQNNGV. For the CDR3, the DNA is TGTGCCAGCAGCTTGTCCGCAGATACGCAGTATTTT. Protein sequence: CASSLSADTQYF. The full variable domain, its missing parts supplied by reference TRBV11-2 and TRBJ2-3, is EAGVAQSPRYKIIEKRQSVAFWCNPISGHATLYWYQQILGQGPKLLIQFQNNGVVDDSQLPKDRFSAERLKGVDSTLKIQPAKLEDSAVYLCASSLSADTQYFGPGTRLTVL.

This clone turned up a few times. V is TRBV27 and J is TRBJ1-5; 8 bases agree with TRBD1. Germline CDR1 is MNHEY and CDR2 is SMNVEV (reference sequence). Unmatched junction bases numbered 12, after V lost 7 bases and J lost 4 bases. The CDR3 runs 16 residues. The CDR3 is CASMRIGTGWNQPQHF. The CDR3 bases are TGTGCCAGCATGCGGATAGGGACAGGCTGGAATCAGCCCCAGCATTTT.

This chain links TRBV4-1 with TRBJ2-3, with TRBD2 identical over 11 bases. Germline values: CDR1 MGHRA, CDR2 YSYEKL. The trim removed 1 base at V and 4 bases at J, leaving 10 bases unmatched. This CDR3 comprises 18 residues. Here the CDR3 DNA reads TGCGCCAGCAGCCAAGCTAGGCCTAGCGGGGGGTTGGCAGATACGCAGTATTTT. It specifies CASSQARPSGGLADTQYF.

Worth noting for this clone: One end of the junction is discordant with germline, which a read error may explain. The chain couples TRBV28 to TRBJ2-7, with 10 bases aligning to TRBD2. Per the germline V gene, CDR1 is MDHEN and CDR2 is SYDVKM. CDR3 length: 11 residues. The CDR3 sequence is CASSSSGRGLF. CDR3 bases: TGTGCCAGCAGTTCTAGCGGGAGAGGATTATTC.

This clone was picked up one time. The CDR3 nucleotides read TGTGCCAGCAGCATTACCGGGACAGGGAGACGTGGCTACACCTTC. Translating gives CASSITGTGRRGYTF. The chain links TRBV5-4 to TRBJ1-2, with 9 nucleotides matching TRBD1. The germline gives CDR1 SGHNT, CDR2 YYREEE (reference sequence). With 4 bases clipped from V and 7 bases from J, the junction kept 11 bases outside the gene matches. The CDR3 has 15 residues.

The CDR3 nucleotides read TGTGCCAGCAGCCGAGGTCTGAAGAACACTGAAGCTTTCTTT. As protein: CASSRGLKNTEAFF. The chain is built from TRBV9 and TRBJ1-1; D is unresolved. V gave up 4 bases and J gave up 1 base, with 11 bases separating them. The CDR3 has 14 residues. CDR1 and CDR2 from the germline V gene are SGDLS and YYNGEE.